What follows are 2 T cell receptor beta chains derived from one specimen sequenced in a study of T cells in localized non-small cell lung cancer. Libraries were prepared by immunoSEQ multiplex PCR; TCRdb keeps only in-frame clonotypes and omits some of them. This sample has over 900 clones, with 20% to 25% found just once. This material consisted of normal lung tissue next to the tumor, taken before any cancer treatment. The source is a woman aged 40 to 75 with stage III squamous cell lung carcinoma.

This clone has just a few counts. The chain links TRBV6-8 to TRBJ2-1; 12 bases align to TRBD2. The V and J ends lost 5 bases and 9 bases, in that order; junction bases with no gene match: 11. The CDR3 loop spans 16 amino acids. CDR1 and CDR2 from the germline V gene are MNHGY and SAAAGT. CDR3 amino acids: CASSLSPLAGGAEQFF. As DNA, the CDR3 is TGTGCCAGCAGTCTATCCCCGCTAGCGGGGGGGGCTGAGCAGTTCTTC.

CDR3 DNA sequence: TGTGCCAGCAGCGTAGGAGGGGACACTGAAGCTTTCTTT. Translated: CASSVGGDTEAFF. The V gene is TRBV9, the J gene TRBJ1-1; D is possibly TRBD1 (5 bases). The CDR3 is 13 residues long. Germline CDR1 and CDR2: SGDLS and YYNGEE. V lost 0 bases and J 3 bases, leaving 6 bases between the germline ends.